This T cell receptor beta chain was sequenced for a study of T-cell reconstitution after alpha-beta-depleted transplantation in children. This clonotype showed up many times. The target antigen is unknown. The length of the CDR3 is 15 residues. Germline V gene data show CDR1 as ENHRY and CDR2 as SYGVKD. V shed 5 bases and J shed 8 bases, with 16 bases lying between them. Study-wide points: Expanded graft clones, several hundred of them, were reportedly the source of alpha-beta T cells about two months after transplant. A year had passed since transplant, and T-cell counts and diversity by then came mostly from newly produced T cells. Certain patients had high TCRbeta diversity at day 60, and it came from recipient T cells and thymic progenitors that survived.

During its preparation, the TCRbeta library received unique molecular identifiers. TCRdb processed the PCR reads anew with MiXCR; each CDR3 protein has one entry. The sample has some 150,000 distinct CDR3 sequences; 8.8% are singletons. The TCR was taken from a female patient aged 2-15 years who had a stem cell transplant for congenital amegakaryocytic thrombocytopenia, so the T cells may come from the graft donor. The sequencing used PBMCs, mostly from graft donor cells, collected 180 days after TCRalphabeta/CD19-depleted stem cell transplant. The chain couples TRBV10-3 to TRBJ1-6; D is ambiguous. Here the CDR3 DNA reads TGTGCCATCAGTAAAAGCTCCTCACGAGATTCACCCCTCCACTTT. Residues: CAISKSSSRDSPLHF.